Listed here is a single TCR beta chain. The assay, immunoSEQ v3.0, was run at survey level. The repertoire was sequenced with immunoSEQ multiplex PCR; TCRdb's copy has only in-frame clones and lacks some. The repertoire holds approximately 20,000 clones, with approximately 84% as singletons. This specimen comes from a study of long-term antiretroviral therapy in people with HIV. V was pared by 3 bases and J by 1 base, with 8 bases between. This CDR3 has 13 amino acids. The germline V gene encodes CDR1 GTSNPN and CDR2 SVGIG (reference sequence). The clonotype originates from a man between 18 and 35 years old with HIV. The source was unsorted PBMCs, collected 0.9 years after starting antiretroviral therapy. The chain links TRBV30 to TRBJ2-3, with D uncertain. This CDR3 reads CAWRVSRTDTQYF. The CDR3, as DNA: TGTGCCTGGAGAGTCTCCCGCACAGATACGCAGTATTTT.